A selection of T cell receptor beta chains follows, all from one sample in a study of Tregs in tolerant kidney transplant recipients. These receptors have no known antigen. Only in-frame clones appear in the TCRdb table, and some are missing; sequencing was by immunoSEQ multiplex PCR. The sample lists about 44,000 clones, around 95% occurring once. Material: Tregs from blood cultured with allogeneic cells. These receptors all come from a human donor in good health. The CDR3 runs from the conserved cysteine through the conserved F or W. The D gene is left open where the match is weak. Size values are once, few and many counts, or a class for expanded clones, and some rows have none.

j_call: TRBJ1-1; v_call: TRBV29-1; clone_size: NA; d_call: NA; cdr3_nt: TGCAGCGGAAGACAGAGAAACACTGAAGCTTTCTTT; cdr3_aa: CSGRQRNTEAFF
j_call: TRBJ2-3; v_call: TRBV10-2; clone_size: NA; d_call: TRBD2; cdr3_nt: TGCGCCAGCAGTGGCCCCCTTGGACTAGCGGGAGAGGGTACGCAGTATTTT; cdr3_aa: CASSGPLGLAGEGTQYF
j_call: TRBJ2-7; v_call: TRBV19; clone_size: NA; d_call: TRBD1; cdr3_nt: TGTGCCAGTAGGACACAGGGGATTTTAACCGCCGAGCAGTACTTC; cdr3_aa: CASRTQGILTAEQYF
j_call: TRBJ2-7; v_call: TRBV6-5; clone_size: once; d_call: NA; cdr3_nt: TGTGCCACCCTCTTGGCAGGGGCCTTTCCCTACGAGCAGTACTTC; cdr3_aa: CATLLAGAFPYEQYF
j_call: TRBJ1-5; v_call: TRBV18; clone_size: NA; d_call: TRBD1; cdr3_nt: TGTGCCAGCTCACCGAGGCAGGGGGGACTCAATCAGCCCCAGCATTTT; cdr3_aa: CASSPRQGGLNQPQHF
j_call: TRBJ2-7; v_call: TRBV6-5; clone_size: NA; d_call: NA; cdr3_nt: TGTGCCAGCAGACAGGGAGGACCCTACGAGCAGTACTTC; cdr3_aa: CASRQGGPYEQYF
j_call: TRBJ1-2; v_call: TRBV4-1; clone_size: NA; d_call: NA; cdr3_nt: TGCGCCAGCAGCCAAGATCATTCGCGGGCGGGCTATGGCTACACCTTC; cdr3_aa: CASSQDHSRAGYGYTF
j_call: TRBJ1-2; v_call: TRBV18; clone_size: NA; d_call: NA; cdr3_nt: TGTGCCAGCTCACCCAACCCTTCTTTAGGCTATGGCTACACCTTC; cdr3_aa: CASSPNPSLGYGYTF
j_call: TRBJ2-7; v_call: TRBV6-4; clone_size: once; d_call: TRBD1; cdr3_nt: TGTGCCAGCAGGCGGGACAGGGGGCATTCAAAGGAGCAGTACTTC; cdr3_aa: CASRRDRGHSKEQYF
j_call: TRBJ1-1; v_call: TRBV5-1; clone_size: NA; d_call: NA; cdr3_nt: TGCGCCAGCAGCTTGGCAGCGGGTTTTTCCACTGAAGCTTTCTTT; cdr3_aa: CASSLAAGFSTEAFF
j_call: TRBJ2-1; v_call: TRBV29-1; clone_size: NA; d_call: TRBD1; cdr3_nt: TGCAGCGCCAGGAGGGGGGACAGGGTCAATGAGCAGTTCTTC; cdr3_aa: CSARRGDRVNEQFF
j_call: TRBJ1-1; v_call: TRBV4-2; clone_size: NA; d_call: TRBD1; cdr3_nt: TGTGCCAGCAGCCTGGGGACAGGGAGTTGGACTGAAGCTTTCTTT; cdr3_aa: CASSLGTGSWTEAFF
j_call: TRBJ2-3; v_call: TRBV12-5; clone_size: NA; d_call: NA; cdr3_nt: TGTGCTAGTGCCTTACTCGTCACAGGCCTACGCACAGATACGCAGTATTTT; cdr3_aa: CASALLVTGLRTDTQYF
j_call: TRBJ1-5; v_call: TRBV6-6; clone_size: NA; d_call: NA; cdr3_nt: TGTGCCAGCAGGCCCCCTCAGGGATATAGCAATCAGCCCCAGCATTTT; cdr3_aa: CASRPPQGYSNQPQHF
j_call: TRBJ1-5; v_call: TRBV18; clone_size: NA; d_call: TRBD1; cdr3_nt: TGTGCCAGCTCACCGGACAGGCTCCAGCCCCAGCATTTT; cdr3_aa: CASSPDRLQPQHF
j_call: TRBJ1-5; v_call: TRBV18; clone_size: NA; d_call: NA; cdr3_nt: TGTGCCAGCTCACAGGGTTTCGGCAATCAGCCCCAGCATTTT; cdr3_aa: CASSQGFGNQPQHF
j_call: TRBJ2-3; v_call: TRBV9; clone_size: NA; d_call: NA; cdr3_nt: TGTGCCAGCAGCCCCCTGGGGGGAGGTACAGATACGCAGTATTTT; cdr3_aa: CASSPLGGGTDTQYF
j_call: TRBJ1-1; v_call: TRBV11-2; clone_size: once; d_call: NA; cdr3_nt: TGTGCCAGCACCAGTCGCGCTGAAGCTTTCTTT; cdr3_aa: CASTSRAEAFF
j_call: TRBJ2-1; v_call: TRBV19; clone_size: NA; d_call: TRBD2; cdr3_nt: TGTGCCAGTAGTGGGGGAACTAGCGGGGGAAGATACAATGAGCAGTTCTTC; cdr3_aa: CASSGGTSGGRYNEQFF
j_call: TRBJ2-7; v_call: TRBV6-6; clone_size: NA; d_call: NA; cdr3_nt: TGTGCCAGCAGTTACAGGGTGGGCGAGCAGTACTTC; cdr3_aa: CASSYRVGEQYF
j_call: TRBJ2-1; v_call: TRBV5-6; clone_size: NA; d_call: NA; cdr3_nt: TGTGCCAGCAGCTTGCGGGGCCAATACAATGAGCAGTTCTTC; cdr3_aa: CASSLRGQYNEQFF
j_call: TRBJ2-2; v_call: TRBV28; clone_size: NA; d_call: TRBD1; cdr3_nt: TGTGCCAGCAGTCCTACCGGGACAGGGATCACCGGGGAGCTGTTTTTT; cdr3_aa: CASSPTGTGITGELFF
j_call: TRBJ2-2; v_call: TRBV5-6; clone_size: NA; d_call: NA; cdr3_nt: TGTGCCAGCAGCTTGTGGGACTTTAGAAGGACCGGGGAGCTGTTTTTT; cdr3_aa: CASSLWDFRRTGELFF
j_call: TRBJ2-5; v_call: TRBV2; clone_size: NA; d_call: NA; cdr3_nt: TGTGCCAGCGCAAGGGGGGAAGAGACCCAGTACTTC; cdr3_aa: CASARGEETQYF
j_call: TRBJ2-6; v_call: TRBV6-1; clone_size: NA; d_call: TRBD1; cdr3_nt: TGTGCCAGCACGGACAGGGCTGGGGCCAACGTCCTGACTTTC; cdr3_aa: CASTDRAGANVLTF
j_call: TRBJ2-7; v_call: TRBV7-8; clone_size: NA; d_call: NA; cdr3_nt: TGTGCCAGCAGCTTCGGGGATAGCTCCTACGAGCAGTACTTC; cdr3_aa: CASSFGDSSYEQYF
j_call: TRBJ1-2; v_call: TRBV10-2; clone_size: NA; d_call: NA; cdr3_nt: TGCGCCAGCACAACCCGGGGGGGGGATCCCCTCTATGGCTACACCTTC; cdr3_aa: CASTTRGGDPLYGYTF
j_call: TRBJ2-7; v_call: TRBV19; clone_size: NA; d_call: NA; cdr3_nt: TGTGCCAGTCATTACGAGCAGTACTTC; cdr3_aa: CASHYEQYF
j_call: TRBJ2-7; v_call: TRBV2; clone_size: NA; d_call: NA; cdr3_nt: TGTGCCAGCAGGACCGGAGGTAGGGGTCGGGGGGAGCAGTACTTC; cdr3_aa: CASRTGGRGRGEQYF
j_call: TRBJ1-2; v_call: TRBV27; clone_size: NA; d_call: NA; cdr3_nt: TGTGCCAGCAGTCCAACCCCCGGGATAGGGTCGAACTATGGCTACACCTTC; cdr3_aa: CASSPTPGIGSNYGYTF
j_call: TRBJ1-2; v_call: TRBV27; clone_size: NA; d_call: NA; cdr3_nt: TGTGCCAGCAGTTTCCTACCTGCGACAAATTATGGCTACACCTTC; cdr3_aa: CASSFLPATNYGYTF
j_call: TRBJ2-7; v_call: TRBV7-8; clone_size: NA; d_call: NA; cdr3_nt: TGTGCCAGCAGCTTAATGCAGGCCTCCTACGAGCAGTACTTC; cdr3_aa: CASSLMQASYEQYF
j_call: TRBJ2-7; v_call: TRBV18; clone_size: NA; d_call: NA; cdr3_nt: TGTGCCAGCTCACAAAGCCGGGACAAATACTTC; cdr3_aa: CASSQSRDKYF
j_call: TRBJ2-7; v_call: TRBV7-2; clone_size: NA; d_call: TRBD2; cdr3_nt: TGTGCCAGCAGCTCGGGACTAGCGGGGGCCCTTGAAAAGCAGTACTTC; cdr3_aa: CASSSGLAGALEKQYF
j_call: TRBJ1-1; v_call: TRBV11-2; clone_size: NA; d_call: NA; cdr3_nt: TGTGCCAGCAGCCCGACGTTGTACACTGAAGCTTTCTTT; cdr3_aa: CASSPTLYTEAFF
j_call: TRBJ2-1; v_call: TRBV13; clone_size: NA; d_call: TRBD2; cdr3_nt: TGTGCCAGCAGCCCCCGGACTAGCGTATACCTTCCTTCTAATGAGCAGTTCTTC; cdr3_aa: CASSPRTSVYLPSNEQFF
j_call: TRBJ2-3; v_call: TRBV7-7; clone_size: NA; d_call: NA; cdr3_nt: TGTGCCAGCAGCTTAGCCGGCCCCGGACCATTGAGTGAGCAGTATTTT; cdr3_aa: CASSLAGPGPLSEQYF
j_call: TRBJ2-5; v_call: TRBV18; clone_size: NA; d_call: NA; cdr3_nt: TGTGCCAGCTCACCCCGGACACCAGAGACCCAGTACTTC; cdr3_aa: CASSPRTPETQYF
j_call: TRBJ1-2; v_call: TRBV2; clone_size: NA; d_call: NA; cdr3_nt: TGTGCCAGCAGTGGGGCCCCGTTAGGCTATGGCTACACCTTC; cdr3_aa: CASSGAPLGYGYTF
j_call: TRBJ1-2; v_call: TRBV6-5; clone_size: NA; d_call: NA; cdr3_nt: TGTGCCACCTCATCGCCACTACAAGCCTATGGCTACACCTTC; cdr3_aa: CATSSPLQAYGYTF
j_call: TRBJ2-5; v_call: TRBV5-1; clone_size: few; d_call: NA; cdr3_nt: TGCGCCAGCAGCTCGGGGGGCCGATATGAGAAAGAGACCCAGTACTTC; cdr3_aa: CASSSGGRYEKETQYF
j_call: TRBJ2-7; v_call: TRBV2; clone_size: NA; d_call: TRBD1; cdr3_nt: TGTGCCAGCAGGGACAGGACCTACGAGCAGTACTTC; cdr3_aa: CASRDRTYEQYF
j_call: TRBJ2-3; v_call: TRBV18; clone_size: NA; d_call: NA; cdr3_nt: TGTGCCAGCTCACCTACCGGGGGTAGGGCAGATACGCAGTATTTT; cdr3_aa: CASSPTGGRADTQYF
j_call: TRBJ1-5; v_call: TRBV6-6; clone_size: NA; d_call: NA; cdr3_nt: TGTGCCAGCAGTTACCTCTCTGCGGGCTCCAATCAGCCCCAGCATTTT; cdr3_aa: CASSYLSAGSNQPQHF
j_call: TRBJ1-1; v_call: TRBV2; clone_size: NA; d_call: NA; cdr3_nt: TGTGCCAGCACCGGGAACAGAAACACTGAAGCTTTCTTT; cdr3_aa: CASTGNRNTEAFF
j_call: TRBJ1-2; v_call: TRBV27; clone_size: NA; d_call: TRBD1; cdr3_nt: TGTGCCAGCCGAAGACAGGGGGCGTATGGCTACACCTTC; cdr3_aa: CASRRQGAYGYTF
j_call: TRBJ1-4; v_call: TRBV7-6; clone_size: NA; d_call: NA; cdr3_nt: TGTGCCAGCAGCTTAAACTTCGGCGGACGGGGAGAAAAACTGTTTTTT; cdr3_aa: CASSLNFGGRGEKLFF
j_call: TRBJ2-1; v_call: TRBV10-3; clone_size: NA; d_call: NA; cdr3_nt: TGTGCCATCAGCCTAAGCTCTGAGCAGTTCTTC; cdr3_aa: CAISLSSEQFF
j_call: TRBJ1-3; v_call: TRBV4-2; clone_size: NA; d_call: TRBD1; cdr3_nt: TGTGCCAGCAGCCACAATCAGGGGGACACTGGAAACACCATATATTTT; cdr3_aa: CASSHNQGDTGNTIYF
j_call: TRBJ2-3; v_call: TRBV7-8; clone_size: NA; d_call: TRBD1; cdr3_nt: TGTGCCAGCAGCTTGGACAGGGGGCTGGCAGATACGCAGTATTTT; cdr3_aa: CASSLDRGLADTQYF
j_call: TRBJ2-2; v_call: TRBV6-5; clone_size: NA; d_call: NA; cdr3_nt: TGTGCCAGCAGTTACTACGGGGAGCTGTTTTTT; cdr3_aa: CASSYYGELFF
j_call: TRBJ2-5; v_call: TRBV5-4; clone_size: NA; d_call: TRBD2; cdr3_nt: TGTGCCAGCGGACTACTAGCGGGGGCTACAGAGACCCAGTACTTC; cdr3_aa: CASGLLAGATETQYF
j_call: TRBJ1-3; v_call: TRBV5-1; clone_size: NA; d_call: NA; cdr3_nt: TGCGCCAGCAGCTCCTCTTCCGGGACGGTCTCTGGAAACACCATATATTTT; cdr3_aa: CASSSSSGTVSGNTIYF
j_call: TRBJ1-1; v_call: TRBV18; clone_size: NA; d_call: NA; cdr3_nt: TGTGCCAGCTCCTCCCGGGGAGGGACTGAAGCTTTCTTT; cdr3_aa: CASSSRGGTEAFF
j_call: TRBJ2-3; v_call: TRBV4-2; clone_size: once; d_call: TRBD2; cdr3_nt: TGTGCCAGCAGCCAAGAGTTAGCGGGGGCCACAGATACGCAGTATTTT; cdr3_aa: CASSQELAGATDTQYF
j_call: TRBJ1-2; v_call: TRBV21-1; clone_size: NA; d_call: NA; cdr3_nt: TGTGCCAGCAGCAAACGCAGGGGAGATGGCTACACCTTC; cdr3_aa: CASSKRRGDGYTF
j_call: TRBJ2-5; v_call: TRBV5-1; clone_size: NA; d_call: NA; cdr3_nt: TGCGCCAGCAGCCAGGGGACCCAAGCGGGCGAGACCCAGTACTTC; cdr3_aa: CASSQGTQAGETQYF